This T cell receptor beta chain originates from a study of cytomegalovirus exposure and HLA in healthy donors (dated by TCRdb to about 2017). Concerning the study at large: According to an earlier analysis of several hundred of the donors, some 180 million T cells yielded 117 million unique TCR beta sequences and 250 to 350 Gb of sequence data. An early release that covered some 630 HLA-typed donors contained approximately 300 gigabases of sequencing data and 70 million to 100 million unique TCR sequences. Of the roughly 430 genotyped donors, about 80% fell in the genetic ancestry cluster associated with self-reported Caucasian donors. The aim of the study was to test whether cataloging public T cell receptors could identify signatures of past pathogen exposure. The T cell repertoires of around 730 subjects were profiled by immunosequencing and related to cytomegalovirus serostatus. A separate validation cohort of roughly 120 different subjects was used in addition to the roughly 670-subject first cohort. The study combined high-throughput TCR immunosequencing, statistical association of individual TCRs with disease status, and machine learning to predict cytomegalovirus infection status. A later analysis re-examined previously published TCR beta repertoires from more than 600 donors and added high-resolution HLA genotyping to investigate patterns of TCR occurrence. The later analysis used no new phenotypic data to find candidate immune exposures, relying instead on TCR beta sequences and their occurrence across donors. In an earlier analysis of 587 of the donors, high-throughput TCR beta sequencing was used to judge whether each TCR beta V gene segment behaved as functional or pseudogenic. Alongside the repertoire data, information on donor age, sex, ethnicity and CMV serostatus was compiled. A later genetic analysis took genome-wide SNP genotypes for 398 of the 666 donors and used that subset as a discovery cohort. All discovery cohort repertoires had been generated on a single sequencing platform. HLA typing covered class I and class II loci at four-digit resolution. The number of donors typed differed by locus, with 629-630 for A, B, C, DRB1 and DQB1, around 520 for DQA1, 600 to 610 for DPA1, and over 400 for DPB1. A handful of DR-DQ haplotypes were handled as single units for association and clustering because linkage in the cohort was strong. Among about 370 genotyped donors of the cohort, an average of approximately 240,000 unique TCR beta nucleotide sequences was sequenced per donor, of which about 19% were non-productive.

Overall study outcomes, separate from this receptor: The sequencing pipeline was judged likely to have produced a cluster of highly shared sequence variants as a technical artifact. The presence/absence analyses assumed that sequencing depth was roughly uniform across donors, and that assumption may not be true. In a later analysis, around 15,000 TCR beta sequences were associated with specific HLA alleles at a false discovery rate of 0.05. According to the authors, the approach could potentially be generalized to other disease states and immunological phenotypes. When HLA alleles, especially DR and DQ, strongly co-occurred, attributing TCR associations to individual alleles was difficult. Compared with equally common non-associated chains, HLA-associated TCR beta chains in a later analysis were more clonally expanded and had lower generation probabilities. In a later analysis, the rate of TCR association differed among HLA loci, with DRB1 alleles having the most associated TCRs and HLA-C alleles having the fewest. In both the original and validation cohorts, the classifier was reported to diagnose cytomegalovirus status with high specificity and sensitivity. In this cohort, only TCR beta chains were sequenced, and detectable features were limited by the absence of alpha or paired-chain data. In an earlier analysis of some 550 of the donors, most TCR beta V segments were observed in productive rearrangements about 87% or about 30% of the time, broadly matching IMGT annotations. Some IMGT-functional V segments, including TRBV6-2 and TRBV6-3, could not be distinguished by the 87-base-pair reads and were therefore excluded. Compared with the approximately 700-donor mean, donors in an Asian-associated ancestry cluster had fewer N-insertions in productive TCRs, according to a later genetic analysis. A further reported finding was that TCR beta sequences accurately predicted the HLA-A and HLA-B alleles for most subjects in the first cohort. Linkage disequilibrium might explain the correlated functional status among segregating V segments, but an unknown experimental factor could not be ruled out. A later analysis found that most CMV-associated TCR beta chains appeared HLA-restricted, with HLA associations seemingly driven largely by CMV exposure. HLA typing was unavailable for some donors at each locus, so association tests used only the typed subset. A later analysis reported that several top co-occurrence clusters appeared linked to parvovirus B19, influenza, CMV and Epstein-Barr virus. The study listed 164 TCR beta chains as associated with cytomegalovirus. CMV serostatus was the only immune exposure information available for the cohort. Three of the identified cytomegalovirus-associated TCR beta chains were confirmed in vitro to be specific for cytomegalovirus antigens. Because counts were too low, some 16 rarely observed V segments, including chromosome 9 orphons, were excluded from the earlier analysis of 500 to 700 of the donors. A later genetic analysis associated a missense DCLRE1C variant with V-gene and J-gene trimming of TCR beta chains, and an independent cohort replicated the association. While some public TCRs were present in many individuals, most TCR sequences turned up only very rarely across donors.

Clipping removes 2 bases from V and 8 bases from J, with 7 as the unmatched junction base count. The CDR3 spans 14 residues, from the cysteine through the phenylalanine. The sequence is cut down to CDR3 DNA, 42 bases in frame from base 1. The germline V gene specifies KGHSH as CDR1 and LQKENI as CDR2. Libraries were built with the immunoSEQ multiplex PCR assay. For the multiplex PCR, a mixture combining 60 forward primers for TCR Vbeta segments and 13 reverse primers for TCR Jbeta segments was used. Amplification of the CDR3 region of rearranged TCR beta genes was performed with a multiplex PCR assay on genomic DNA. The Illumina HiSeq System was used to sequence the amplified TCR beta libraries as 87-base-pair reads. For the original study's pipeline: A later analysis counted some 80 million unique TCR beta chains across the 550 to 800 repertoires, and around 9.9 million of these chains were shared by at least two donors. Raw reads were error-corrected and collapsed into unique sequences by a nearest-neighbor algorithm in which closely related sequences were merged to remove PCR and sequencing errors. CDR3 sequences were aligned to IMGT reference sequences to assign V, D and J gene segments. For a sequence to be retained, a match of at least six nucleotides was required to both a V gene segment and a J gene segment. Rearrangements were classified as productive when the CDR3 lacked stop codons and remained in frame with V and J, and all other rearrangements were classified as non-productive. CDR3 was defined according to IMGT convention as the region running from the second conserved V-encoded cysteine to the conserved J-encoded phenylalanine. Sequences without an unambiguous match to a single V gene segment were excluded from the earlier analysis of a few hundred of the donors. An earlier analysis of just under 600 of the donors called V segments functional above 56.7% productive rearrangements and segregating when the between-donor standard deviation exceeded 5%. A statistical classification framework was built to diagnose cytomegalovirus status from the catalog of TCR beta chain sequences. In a later analysis, TCR nucleotide sequences were compared against IMGT/GENE-DB human TR gene sequences so that V and J genes could be assigned. A later analysis assigned CDR3 sequences and most-parsimonious VDJ recombination scenarios with the TCRdist pipeline. A later analysis defined each TCR beta chain by its CDR3 amino acid sequence plus V-gene family, and excluded reads lacking a unique V-gene family. To address suspected cross-contamination and a sequencing artifact, a later analysis removed 592 highly shared, low-generation-probability nucleotide sequences. A later analysis calculated a clonal expansion index for each public chain from normalized within-repertoire ranks of inferred template counts. A later analysis computed generation probabilities with a VDJ recombination model fitted to out-of-frame rearrangements, and checked the results against IGoR. A later analysis scored TCR-TCR, TCR-HLA and TCR-CMV co-occurrence with hypergeometric tests, applying a repertoire-size bias correction to TCR pairs. A later analysis estimated false discovery rates by permuting HLA or CMV assignments 20 times. In a later analysis, co-occurring TCRs were grouped with DBSCAN, and TCRdist sequence similarity was added when clustering was performed within HLA-allele-positive subsets. Co-occurrence clustering excluded repertoires with fewer than 30,000 or more than 120,000 public chains, plus five with anomalous nucleotide sharing. TCRdb's version of the immuneACCESS table is confined to in-frame rearrangements and falls short of the full clone set. An unresolved V gene accounts for under half of the shortfall where checked; the remainder is of unknown origin. That table is the source of V, J and clone size, and D and trimming were worked out from the DNA. The sample table lists approximately 140,000 clones, 79% of them with a count of one. The top ten constitute 6% to 6.5% of the sample.

The cohort comprised 550 to 700 healthy bone marrow donors. All cohort members were sampled while nominally healthy, although unrecorded immune exposures were likely present. The donor tested CMV seropositive and was one of the 289 seropositive cohort members. Each donor provided a peripheral blood sample, and peripheral blood mononuclear cells were used for TCR beta sequencing. Genomic DNA extraction from the blood cell samples was performed with the Qiagen DNeasy Blood Extraction Kit. A word on this clone: Its antigen is not yet known. Base qualities are missing; no much larger clone stands one base away.

This clonotype was obtained from a man between 45 and 60 years old in good health and CMV-seropositive. The chain joins TRBV18 to TRBJ1-2, with TRBD1 matching 8 junction bases. The sequenced sample consisted of PBMCs. At the DNA level, the sequence is TGTGCCAGCTCACCAACCGGGACAGGTGGGGGCTACACCTTC. It translates to CASSPTGTGGGYTF.